These 11 T cell receptor beta chains share one sample of origin, sequenced in a study of T cells in Graves' hyperthyroidism and ophthalmopathy. Amplified TCR beta CDR3 regions derived from RNA transcripts. With the HTBI primer set, the TCR CDR3 went through a first round of RT-PCR. TCRdb redid the calling of the multiplex PCR reads with MiXCR, one entry per CDR3 protein. In the table there are about 350,000 distinct CDR3 sequences, approximately 15% of which are singletons. The sample taken for sequencing was blood. The source is a woman aged 25-40 years with Graves' hyperthyroidism.

The chain combines TRBV6-2 or TRBV6-3 with TRBJ2-4, with TRBD1 matching over 9 bases. The CDR3 runs to 20 residues. The trim removed 3 bases at V and 0 bases at J, leaving 15 bases unmatched. CDR1 is MNHEY, CDR2 SVGEGT, per germline. The CDR3 spells CASSYSIATGGLLAKNIQYF. The CDR3, as DNA: TGTGCCAGCAGTTATTCGATAGCAACAGGGGGCTTACTAGCCAAAAACATTCAGTACTTC.

The genes are TRBV7-9 and TRBJ2-3; 10 positions agree with TRBD2. The germline CDR1 and CDR2 sequences are SEHNR and FQNEAQ (reference sequence). The CDR3 sequence is 16 residues long. Losses at the gene ends were 6 bases for V and 4 bases for J; bases not matched to a gene: 10. CDR3 loop: CASRPSLAGAPDTQYF. CDR3 sequence (DNA): TGTGCCAGCAGACCCAGCCTAGCGGGAGCACCAGATACGCAGTATTTT. Full variable domain (remainder filled in from reference TRBV7-9 and TRBJ2-3): DTGVSQNPRHKITKRGQNVTFRCDPISEHNRLYWYRQTLGQGPEFLTYFQNEAQLEKSRLLSDRFSAERPKGSFSTLEIQRTEQGDSAMYLCASRPSLAGAPDTQYFGPGTRLTVL.

Details on this clonotype: The conserved closing phenylalanine or tryptophan is absent in this CDR3, likely reflecting a read error. The gene calls are TRBV29-1 and TRBJ1-1; D ambiguous. The CDR3 runs 13 residues. Trimming took off 6 bases at V and 1 base at J, with 12 bases between the two ends. CDR1 is SQVTM and CDR2 is ANQGSEA in the germline V gene. In DNA form, the CDR3 reads TGCAGCGTCCCTATGATTAGGAACACTGAAGCTTTCCTT. Its translation is CSVPMIRNTEAFL.

In its sample, this clonotype was seen a few times. The genes are TRBV7-9 and TRBJ2-2, with a possible D match to TRBD2 (5 bases). Germline V gives CDR1 SEHNR, CDR2 FQNEAQ (reference sequence). The CDR3 has 13 amino acids. The ends were cut back, 3 bases at V and 7 bases at J, with 9 bases in the middle. The CDR3 DNA sequence: TGTGCCAGCAGCTTCCTAGCAGACGGGGAGCTGTTTTTT. This sequence encodes CASSFLADGELFF.

This clonotype was observed many times. The CDR3, as DNA: TGTGCCAGCAGGATAAAAAGTTTCCACGGGGACGATACCACCGGGGAGCTGTTTTTT. Its translation is CASRIKSFHGDDTTGELFF. The J gene is TRBJ2-2, the V gene TRBV28, with D perhaps given as TRBD1 or TRBD2 (5 bases each). The V gene's germline CDR1 is MDHEN and CDR2 SYDVKM. The CDR3 has 19 amino acids. V was cut by 6 bases and J by 4 bases, with 27 bases left in between.

CDR3: CASTTTMGQETQYF. Written as DNA, the CDR3 is TGTGCCAGTACCACCACAATGGGACAAGAGACCCAGTACTTC. This chain joins TRBV19 and TRBJ2-5; D ambiguous. Germline-derived CDR1 and CDR2 are LNHDA and SQIVND (reference sequence). V lost 7 bases and J 2 bases, leaving 14 bases between the germline ends. The CDR3 is 14 residues long.

This chain links TRBV27 with TRBJ1-5; unclear D gene. The V end was cut by 4 bases, the J end by 2 bases, with 12 bases between. This CDR3 is 15 amino acids long. Per the germline V gene, CDR1 is MNHEY and CDR2 is SMNVEV (reference sequence). The CDR3 coding sequence is TGTGCCAGCAGTTCCGGGCAGGTCGGCAATCAGCCCCAGCATTTT. Its protein is CASSSGQVGNQPQHF.

This clonotype was counted at least ten times. V and J are TRBV24-1 and TRBJ1-2; D is uncertain. The V end lost 4 bases, the J end lost 7 bases, and 18 bases lay between the germline ends. Germline V CDR1 and CDR2: KGHDR, SFDVKD. The CDR3 is made up of 15 amino acids. CDR3: CATSDRAQLPGGYTF. The CDR3 DNA follows: TGTGCCACCAGTGACCGCGCCCAGCTCCCCGGTGGCTACACCTTC.

This clonotype was counted a few times. The V gene is TRBV6-1, the J gene TRBJ1-4; D uncertain. Germline CDR1 and CDR2: MNHNS and SASEGT. V was pared by 6 bases and J by 6 bases, with 17 bases between. This CDR3 comprises 15 residues. CDR3: CASSFDGVVYEKLFF. CDR3 sequence (DNA): TGTGCCAGCAGCTTCGATGGGGTAGTGTATGAAAAACTGTTTTTT.

The chain employs TRBV3-1 and TRBJ2-3; 11 nucleotides match TRBD2. The CDR3 contains 15 residues. Germline loops: CDR1 LGHDT, CDR2 YNNKEL (reference sequence). The ends lost 4 bases at V and 6 bases at J; junction bases unmatched: 6. This chain's CDR3 is CASSLTSGAGDTQYF. The CDR3 DNA follows: TGTGCCAGCAGCCTGACTAGCGGGGCCGGGGATACGCAGTATTTT.

Turning to this clonotype: A much larger clonotype is one base distant, so this may be a read error. This sequence joins TRBV5-1 and TRBJ2-3; D is unresolved. The CDR3 sequence is 15 residues long. Trimming cost V 0 bases and J 1 base, with 9 bases left between them. CDR1 and CDR2 (germline): SGHRS, YFSETQ. The CDR3 loop is CASSLVSVGTDTQYF. In DNA, the CDR3 is TGCGCCAGCAGCTTGGTCTCGGTCGGCACAGATACGCAGTATTTT.